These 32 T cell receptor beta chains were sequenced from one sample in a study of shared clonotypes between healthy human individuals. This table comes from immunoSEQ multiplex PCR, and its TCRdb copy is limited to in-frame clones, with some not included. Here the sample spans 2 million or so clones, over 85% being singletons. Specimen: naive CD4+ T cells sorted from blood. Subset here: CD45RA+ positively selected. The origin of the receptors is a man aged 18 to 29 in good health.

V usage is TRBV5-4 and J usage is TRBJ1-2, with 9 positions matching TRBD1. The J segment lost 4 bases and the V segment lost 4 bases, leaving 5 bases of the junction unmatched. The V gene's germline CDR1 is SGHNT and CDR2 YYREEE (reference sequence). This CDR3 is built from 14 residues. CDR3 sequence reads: CASSPPGQGYGYTF. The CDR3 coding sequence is TGTGCCAGCAGCCCACCGGGACAGGGCTATGGCTACACCTTC.

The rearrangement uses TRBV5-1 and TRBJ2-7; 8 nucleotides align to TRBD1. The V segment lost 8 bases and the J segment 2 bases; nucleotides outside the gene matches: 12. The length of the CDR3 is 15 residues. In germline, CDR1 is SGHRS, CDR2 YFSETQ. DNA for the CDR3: TGCGCCAGTAGAGTCCTCGGACAGGGAGCCTACGAGCAGTACTTC. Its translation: CASRVLGQGAYEQYF.

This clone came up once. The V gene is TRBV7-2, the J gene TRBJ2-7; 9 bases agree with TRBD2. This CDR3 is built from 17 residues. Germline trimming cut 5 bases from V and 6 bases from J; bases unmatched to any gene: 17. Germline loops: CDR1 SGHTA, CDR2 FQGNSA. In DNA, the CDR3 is TGTGCCAGCAGCCCCCCGTTCGTTAGCGGGAGTACACGCGAGCAGTACTTC. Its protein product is CASSPPFVSGSTREQYF.

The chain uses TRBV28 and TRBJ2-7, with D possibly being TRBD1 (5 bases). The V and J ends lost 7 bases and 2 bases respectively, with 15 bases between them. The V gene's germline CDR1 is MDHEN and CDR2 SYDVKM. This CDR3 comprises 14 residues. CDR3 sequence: CASTASRVPYEQYF. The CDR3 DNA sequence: TGTGCCAGCACCGCATCCAGGGTCCCCTACGAGCAGTACTTC.

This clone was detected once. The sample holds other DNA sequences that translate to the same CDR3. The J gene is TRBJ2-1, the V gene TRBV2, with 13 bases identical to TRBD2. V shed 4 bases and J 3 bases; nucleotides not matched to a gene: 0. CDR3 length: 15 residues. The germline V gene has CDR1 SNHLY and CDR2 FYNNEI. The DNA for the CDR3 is TGTGCCAGCAGTGGACTAGCGGGAGGCTACAATGAGCAGTTCTTC. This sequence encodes CASSGLAGGYNEQFF.

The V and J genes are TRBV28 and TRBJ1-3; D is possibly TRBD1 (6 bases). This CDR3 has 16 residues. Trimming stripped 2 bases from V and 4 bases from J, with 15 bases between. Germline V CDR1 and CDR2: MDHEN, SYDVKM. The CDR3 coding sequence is TGTGCCAGCAGTTTAACGGGCCAGGGGACAGGAAACACCATATATTTT. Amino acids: CASSLTGQGTGNTIYF.

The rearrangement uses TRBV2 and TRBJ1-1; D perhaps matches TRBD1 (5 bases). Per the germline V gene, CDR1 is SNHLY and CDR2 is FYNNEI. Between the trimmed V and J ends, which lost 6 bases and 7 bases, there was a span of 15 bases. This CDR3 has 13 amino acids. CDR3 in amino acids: CASSRGEGYEAFF. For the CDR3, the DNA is TGTGCCAGCAGCCGGGGGGAGGGATATGAAGCTTTCTTT.

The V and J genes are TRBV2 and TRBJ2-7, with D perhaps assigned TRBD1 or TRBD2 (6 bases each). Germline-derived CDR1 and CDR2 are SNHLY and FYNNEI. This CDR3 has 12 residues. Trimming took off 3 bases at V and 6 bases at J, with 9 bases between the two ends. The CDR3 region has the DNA TGTGCCAGCAGTGACAGGGGAGGCGAGCAGTACTTC. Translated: CASSDRGGEQYF.

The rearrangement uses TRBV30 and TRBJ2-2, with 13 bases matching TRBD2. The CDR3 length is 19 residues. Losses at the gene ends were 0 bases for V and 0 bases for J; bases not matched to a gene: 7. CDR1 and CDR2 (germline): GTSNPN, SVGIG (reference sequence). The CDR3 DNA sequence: TGTGCCTGGAGTGTGACGAGACTAGCGGGGGGCGCGAACACCGGGGAGCTGTTTTTT. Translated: CAWSVTRLAGGANTGELFF.

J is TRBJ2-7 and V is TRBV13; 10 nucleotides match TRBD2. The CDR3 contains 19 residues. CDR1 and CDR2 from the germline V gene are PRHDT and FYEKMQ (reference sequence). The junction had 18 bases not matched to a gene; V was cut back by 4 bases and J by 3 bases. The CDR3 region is CASSSRQGKSSGGIYEQYF. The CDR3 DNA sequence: TGTGCCAGCAGCTCCCGACAGGGAAAATCTAGCGGGGGAATCTACGAGCAGTACTTC.

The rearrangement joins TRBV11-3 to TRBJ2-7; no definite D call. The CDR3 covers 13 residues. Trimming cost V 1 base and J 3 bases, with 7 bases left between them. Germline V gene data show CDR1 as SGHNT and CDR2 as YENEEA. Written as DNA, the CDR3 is TGTGCCAGCAGCTTAGGACTGAACTACGAGCAGTACTTC. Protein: CASSLGLNYEQYF.

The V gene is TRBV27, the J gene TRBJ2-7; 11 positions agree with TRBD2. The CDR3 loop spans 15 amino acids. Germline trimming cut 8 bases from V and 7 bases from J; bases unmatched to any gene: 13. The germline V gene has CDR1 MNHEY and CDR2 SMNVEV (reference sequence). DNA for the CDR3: TGTGCCAGCTGCCCCCGGGCTAGCGGGAGGTGGGAGCAGTACTTC. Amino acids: CASCPRASGRWEQYF.

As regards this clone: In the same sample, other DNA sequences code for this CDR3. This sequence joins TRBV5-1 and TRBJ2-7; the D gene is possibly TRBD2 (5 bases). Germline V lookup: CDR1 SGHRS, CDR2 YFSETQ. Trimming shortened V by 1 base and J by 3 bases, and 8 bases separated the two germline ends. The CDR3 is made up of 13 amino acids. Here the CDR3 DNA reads TGCGCCAGCAGCTTGTCGGGGAACTACGAGCAGTACTTC. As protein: CASSLSGNYEQYF.

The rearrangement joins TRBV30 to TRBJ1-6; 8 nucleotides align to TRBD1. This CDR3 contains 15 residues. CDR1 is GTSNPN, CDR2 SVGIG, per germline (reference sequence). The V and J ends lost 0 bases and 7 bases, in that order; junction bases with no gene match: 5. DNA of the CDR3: TGTGCCTGGAGTGTACCGCGACAGGGGAATTCACCCCTCCACTTT. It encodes CAWSVPRQGNSPLHF.

The CDR3 reads CASSRARLPTYEQYF. In DNA, the CDR3 is TGCGCCAGCAGCCGGGCGAGGTTGCCGACCTACGAGCAGTACTTC. The chain employs TRBV4-1 and TRBJ2-7; D unresolved. Germline V gene lookup returns CDR1 MGHRA and CDR2 YSYEKL. The V end lost 4 bases, the J end lost 2 bases, and 15 bases lay between the germline ends. This CDR3 contains 15 residues.

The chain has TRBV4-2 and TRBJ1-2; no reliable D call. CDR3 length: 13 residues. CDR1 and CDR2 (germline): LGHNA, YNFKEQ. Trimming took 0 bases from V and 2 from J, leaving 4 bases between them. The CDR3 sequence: CASSQEPNYGYTF. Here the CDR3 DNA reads TGTGCCAGCAGCCAAGAACCAAACTATGGCTACACCTTC.

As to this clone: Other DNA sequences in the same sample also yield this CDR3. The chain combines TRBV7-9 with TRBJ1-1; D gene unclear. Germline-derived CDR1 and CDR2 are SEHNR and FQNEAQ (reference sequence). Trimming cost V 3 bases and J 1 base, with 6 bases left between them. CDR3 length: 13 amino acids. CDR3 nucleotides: TGTGCCAGCAGCTTTAATCCGAACACTGAAGCTTTCTTT. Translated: CASSFNPNTEAFF.

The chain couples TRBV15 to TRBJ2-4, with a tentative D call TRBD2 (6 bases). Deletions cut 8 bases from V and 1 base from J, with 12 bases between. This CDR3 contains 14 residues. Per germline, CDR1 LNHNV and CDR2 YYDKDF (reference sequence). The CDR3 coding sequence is TGTGCCACCGAGGAGGGCAAGGCCAAAAACATTCAGTACTTC. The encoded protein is CATEEGKAKNIQYF.

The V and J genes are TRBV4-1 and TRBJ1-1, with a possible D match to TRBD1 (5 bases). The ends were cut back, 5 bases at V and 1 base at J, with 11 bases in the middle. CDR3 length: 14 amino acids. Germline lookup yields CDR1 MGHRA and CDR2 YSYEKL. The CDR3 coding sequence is TGCGCCAGCAGCTCCCAGACAGAGAACACTGAAGCTTTCTTT. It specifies CASSSQTENTEAFF.

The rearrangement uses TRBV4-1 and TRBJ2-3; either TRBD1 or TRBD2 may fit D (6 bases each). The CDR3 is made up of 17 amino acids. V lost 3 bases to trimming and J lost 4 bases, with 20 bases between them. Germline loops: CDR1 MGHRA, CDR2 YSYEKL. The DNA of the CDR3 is TGCGCCAGCAGCCAGCAAAAAGGTCTGGGGGGCTCAGATACGCAGTATTTT. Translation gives CASSQQKGLGGSDTQYF.

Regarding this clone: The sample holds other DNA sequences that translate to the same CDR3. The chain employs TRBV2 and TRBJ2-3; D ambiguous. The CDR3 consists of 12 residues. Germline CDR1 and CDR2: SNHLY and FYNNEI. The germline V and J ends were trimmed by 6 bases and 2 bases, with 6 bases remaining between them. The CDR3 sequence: CASRDNTDTQYF. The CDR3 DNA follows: TGTGCCAGCAGGGATAACACAGATACGCAGTATTTT.

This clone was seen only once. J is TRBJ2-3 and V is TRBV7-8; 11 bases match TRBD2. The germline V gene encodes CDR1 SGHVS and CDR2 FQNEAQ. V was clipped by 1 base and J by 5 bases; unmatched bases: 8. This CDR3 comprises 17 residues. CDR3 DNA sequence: TGTGCCAGCAGCTTAGGAAGGGGACTAGCGGATAAAGATACGCAGTATTTT. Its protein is CASSLGRGLADKDTQYF.

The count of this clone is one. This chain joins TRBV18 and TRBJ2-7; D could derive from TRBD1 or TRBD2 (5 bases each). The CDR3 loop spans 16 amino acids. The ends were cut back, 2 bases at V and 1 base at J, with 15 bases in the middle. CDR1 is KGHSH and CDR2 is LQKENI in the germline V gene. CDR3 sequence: CASSPVRADSSYEQYF. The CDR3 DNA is TGTGCCAGCTCACCAGTGAGGGCAGACAGTTCCTACGAGCAGTACTTC.

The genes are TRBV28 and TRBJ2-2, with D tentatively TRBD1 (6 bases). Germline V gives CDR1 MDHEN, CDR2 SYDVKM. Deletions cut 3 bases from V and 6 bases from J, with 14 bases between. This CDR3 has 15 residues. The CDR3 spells CASSFHRAGAGELFF. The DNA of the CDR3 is TGTGCCAGCAGTTTTCACAGGGCTGGAGCCGGGGAGCTGTTTTTT.

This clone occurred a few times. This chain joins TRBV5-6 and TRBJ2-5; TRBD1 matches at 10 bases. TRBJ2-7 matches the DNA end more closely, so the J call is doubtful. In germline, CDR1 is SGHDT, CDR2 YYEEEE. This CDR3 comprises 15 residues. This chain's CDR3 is CASSLGTGGTYEQYF. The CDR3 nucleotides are TGTGCCAGCAGCTTGGGGACAGGGGGTACCTACGAGCAGTACTTC.

CDR3 nucleotides: TGTGCCATCCGGGACCCTTCGGTTGGCACAGATACGCAGTATTTT. It codes for CAIRDPSVGTDTQYF. This chain joins TRBV10-3 and TRBJ2-3, with D possibly being TRBD1 or TRBD2 (5 bases each). The germline V gene encodes CDR1 ENHRY and CDR2 SYGVKD. V lost 8 bases and J lost 1, with 16 bases in between. The CDR3 runs to 15 residues.

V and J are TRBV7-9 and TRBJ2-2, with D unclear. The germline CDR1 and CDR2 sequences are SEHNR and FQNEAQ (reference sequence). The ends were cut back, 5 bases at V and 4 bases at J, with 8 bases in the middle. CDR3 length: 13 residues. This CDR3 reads CASSQTFTGELFF. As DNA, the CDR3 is TGTGCCAGCAGCCAAACCTTCACCGGGGAGCTGTTTTTT.

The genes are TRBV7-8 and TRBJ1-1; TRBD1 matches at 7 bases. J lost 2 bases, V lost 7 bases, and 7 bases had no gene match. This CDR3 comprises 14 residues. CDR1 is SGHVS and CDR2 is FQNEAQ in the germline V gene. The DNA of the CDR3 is TGTGCCAGCACAATTGGGACAGCCAACACTGAAGCTTTCTTT. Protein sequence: CASTIGTANTEAFF.

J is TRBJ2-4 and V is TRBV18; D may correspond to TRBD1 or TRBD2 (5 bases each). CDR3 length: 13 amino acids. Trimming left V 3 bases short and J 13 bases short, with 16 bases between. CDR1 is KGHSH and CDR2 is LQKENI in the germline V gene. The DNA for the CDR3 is TGTGCCAGCTCACCGGGACGTTCCGAGTCCCAGTACTTC. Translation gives CASSPGRSESQYF.

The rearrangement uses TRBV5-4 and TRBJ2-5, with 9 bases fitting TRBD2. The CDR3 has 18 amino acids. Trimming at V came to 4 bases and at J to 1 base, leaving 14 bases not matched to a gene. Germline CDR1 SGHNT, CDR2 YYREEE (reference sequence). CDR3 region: CASSPLQTSGAAQETQYF. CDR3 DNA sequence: TGTGCCAGCAGCCCGCTGCAGACTAGCGGAGCCGCCCAAGAGACCCAGTACTTC.

CDR3 residues: CASSGPGQGGGYTF. The CDR3 DNA follows: TGTGCCAGCAGTGGCCCGGGACAGGGGGGTGGCTACACCTTC. The chain uses TRBV28 and TRBJ1-2; TRBD1 agrees at 11 bases. The junction had 6 bases not matched to a gene; V was cut back by 5 bases and J by 7 bases. In germline, CDR1 is MDHEN, CDR2 SYDVKM. The CDR3 sequence is 14 residues long.

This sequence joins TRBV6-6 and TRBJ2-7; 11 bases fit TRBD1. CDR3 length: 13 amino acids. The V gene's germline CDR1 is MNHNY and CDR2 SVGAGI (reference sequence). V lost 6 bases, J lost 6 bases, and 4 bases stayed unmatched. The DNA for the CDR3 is TGTGCCAGCAGACCGGGACAGGGGGTCGAGCAGTACTTC. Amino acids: CASRPGQGVEQYF.